This T cell receptor (beta chain) is from a study of breast tumors, draining lymph nodes, adjacent tissues. Findings and caveats of the study: The lymph node origin of tumor T cells was framed as consistent with a hypothesis, not demonstrated.

Of note for this clonotype: Its target is unknown. Just one base apart from a much larger clone, this may be a read error.

TCRdb re-analysed the multiplex PCR reads in MiXCR, keeping a single row per CDR3 protein. The profile shows about 130,000 distinct CDR3 sequences, just under 20% of them singletons. CDR1 is LNHNV, CDR2 YYDKDF, per germline (reference sequence). There are 15 residues in the CDR3. Axillary draining lymph nodes of breast cancer patients supplied the node samples. This TCR was recovered from a female donor with breast cancer. Some clones in this sample may be carry-over from other donors' samples. This sequence joins TRBV15 and TRBJ2-2, with 9 bases matching TRBD2. The specimen sequenced was axillary lymph node tissue. The CDR3 reads CAPSRVAGGPGELFF. Written as DNA, the CDR3 is TGTGCCCCCAGCAGAGTGGCGGGAGGGCCCGGGGAGCTGTTTTTT.